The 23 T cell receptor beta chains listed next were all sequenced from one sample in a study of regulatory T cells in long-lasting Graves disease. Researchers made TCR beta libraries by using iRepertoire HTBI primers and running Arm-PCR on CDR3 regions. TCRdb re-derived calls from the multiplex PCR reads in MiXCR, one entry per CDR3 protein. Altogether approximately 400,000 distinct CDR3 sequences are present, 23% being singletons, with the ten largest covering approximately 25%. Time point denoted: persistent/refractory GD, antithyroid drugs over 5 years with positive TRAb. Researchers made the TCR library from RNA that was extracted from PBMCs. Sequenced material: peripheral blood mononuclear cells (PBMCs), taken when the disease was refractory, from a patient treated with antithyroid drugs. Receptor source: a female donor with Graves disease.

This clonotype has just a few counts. CDR3 sequence: CATSPWDSPGDTQYF. CDR3 nucleotide sequence: TGCGCCACCTCCCCCTGGGACTCCCCAGGGGATACGCAGTATTTT. The rearrangement uses TRBV5-1 and TRBJ2-3; maybe TRBD2 (6 bases). This CDR3 region has 15 residues. Germline CDR1 reads SGHRS; CDR2 reads YFSETQ. The V and J ends lost 9 bases and 6 bases respectively, with 23 bases between them.

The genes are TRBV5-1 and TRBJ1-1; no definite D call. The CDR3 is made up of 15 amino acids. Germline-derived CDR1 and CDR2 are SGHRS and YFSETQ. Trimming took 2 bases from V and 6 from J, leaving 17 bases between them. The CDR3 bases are TGCGCCAGCAGCTTCACCAATCTGGGCTACGCTGAAGCTTTCTTT. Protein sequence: CASSFTNLGYAEAFF. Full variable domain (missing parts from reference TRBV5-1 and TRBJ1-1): KAGVTQTPRYLIKTRGQQVTLSCSPISGHRSVSWYQQTPGQGLQFLFEYFSETQRNKGNFPGRFSGRQFSNSRSEMNVSTLELGDSALYLCASSFTNLGYAEAFFGQGTRLTVV.

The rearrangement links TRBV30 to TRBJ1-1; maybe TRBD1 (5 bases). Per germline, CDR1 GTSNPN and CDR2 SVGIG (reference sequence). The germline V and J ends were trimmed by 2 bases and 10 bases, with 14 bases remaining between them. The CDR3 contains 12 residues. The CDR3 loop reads CAWSPAGTGAFF. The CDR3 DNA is TGTGCCTGGAGTCCAGCCGGAACAGGAGCTTTCTTT.

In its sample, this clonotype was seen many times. CDR3 nucleotides: TGTGCCAGCAGGGGTGGACAGGTCTATGGCTACACCTTC. The encoded protein is CASRGGQVYGYTF. V is TRBV28 and J is TRBJ1-2, with 7 bases matching TRBD1. Germline CDR1 MDHEN, CDR2 SYDVKM. The CDR3 sequence is 13 residues long. Trimming at V came to 6 bases and at J to 4 bases, leaving 5 bases not matched to a gene.

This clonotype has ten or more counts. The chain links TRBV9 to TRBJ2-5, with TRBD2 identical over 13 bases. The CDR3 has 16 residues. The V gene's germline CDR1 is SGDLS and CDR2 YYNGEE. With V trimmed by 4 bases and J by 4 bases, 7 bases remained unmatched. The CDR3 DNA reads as TGTGCCAGCAGCCCAGGGACTAGCGGGATGTCAGAGACCCAGTACTTC. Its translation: CASSPGTSGMSETQYF.

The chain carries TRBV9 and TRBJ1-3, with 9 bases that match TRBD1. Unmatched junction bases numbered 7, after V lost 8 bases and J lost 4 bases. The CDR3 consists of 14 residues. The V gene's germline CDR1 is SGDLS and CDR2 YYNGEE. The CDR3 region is CASVTGGLGNTIYF. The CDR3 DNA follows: TGTGCCAGTGTCACAGGGGGCTTGGGAAACACCATATATTTT. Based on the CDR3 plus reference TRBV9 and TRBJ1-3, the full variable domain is DSGVTQTPKHLITATGQRVTLRCSPRSGDLSVYWYQQSLDQGLQFLIQYYNGEERAKGNILERFSAQQFPDLHSELNLSSLELGDSALYFCASVTGGLGNTIYFGEGSWLTVV.

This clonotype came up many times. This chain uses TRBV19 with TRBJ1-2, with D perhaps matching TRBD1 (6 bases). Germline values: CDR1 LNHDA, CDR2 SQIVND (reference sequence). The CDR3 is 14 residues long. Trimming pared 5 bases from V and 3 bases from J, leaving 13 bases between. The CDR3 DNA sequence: TGTGCCAGTAGTCTGAGGGGGGATTACTATGGCTACACCTTC. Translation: CASSLRGDYYGYTF. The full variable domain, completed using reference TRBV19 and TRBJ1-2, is DGGITQSPKYLFRKEGQNVTLSCEQNLNHDAMYWYRQDPGQGLRLIYYSQIVNDFQKGDIAEGYSVSREKKESFPLTVTSAQKNPTAFYLCASSLRGDYYGYTFGSGTRLTVV.

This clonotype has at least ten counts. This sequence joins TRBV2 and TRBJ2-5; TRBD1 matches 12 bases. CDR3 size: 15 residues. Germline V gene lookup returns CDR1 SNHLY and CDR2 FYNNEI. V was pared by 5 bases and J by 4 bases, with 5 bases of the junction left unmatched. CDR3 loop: CASSRDRGPLETQYF. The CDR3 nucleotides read TGTGCCAGCAGTCGGGACAGGGGGCCCTTAGAGACCCAGTACTTC.

DNA for the CDR3: TGTGCCAGCAGCTTTGCGGGGTCTGGGGCCAACGTCCTGACTTTC. This codes for CASSFAGSGANVLTF. This rearrangement joins TRBV7-2 to TRBJ2-6, with TRBD2 as a possible D gene (6 bases). V shed 3 bases and J shed 1 base, with 7 bases lying between them. Germline CDR1 SGHTA, CDR2 FQGNSA. The CDR3 extends over 15 amino acids. Full variable domain (remainder filled in from reference TRBV7-2 and TRBJ2-6): GAGVSQSPSNKVTEKGKDVELRCDPISGHTALYWYRQSLGQGLEFLIYFQGNSAPDKSGLPSDRFSAERTGGSVSTLTIQRTQQEDSAVYLCASSFAGSGANVLTFGAGSRLTVL.

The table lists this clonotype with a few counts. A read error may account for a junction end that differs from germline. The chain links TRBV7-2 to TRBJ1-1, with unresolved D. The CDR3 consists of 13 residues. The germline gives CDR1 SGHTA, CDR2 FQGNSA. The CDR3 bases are TGTGCCAGCAGCTCGGGTCTGAACACTGAAGTTTTCTTT. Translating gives CASSSGLNTEVFF.

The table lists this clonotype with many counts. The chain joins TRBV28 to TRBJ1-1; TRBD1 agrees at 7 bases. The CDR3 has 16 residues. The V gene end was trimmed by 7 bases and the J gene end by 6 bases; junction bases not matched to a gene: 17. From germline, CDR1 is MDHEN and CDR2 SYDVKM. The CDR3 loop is CASTAEGAILNAEAFF. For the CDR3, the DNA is TGTGCCAGCACCGCTGAGGGGGCCATACTCAACGCTGAAGCTTTCTTT.

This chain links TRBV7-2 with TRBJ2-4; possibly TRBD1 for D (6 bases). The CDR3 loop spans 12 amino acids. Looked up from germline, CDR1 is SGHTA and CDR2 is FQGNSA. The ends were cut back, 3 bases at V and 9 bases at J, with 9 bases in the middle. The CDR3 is CASSLVGGIQYF. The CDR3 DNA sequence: TGTGCCAGCAGCTTGGTAGGGGGCATTCAGTACTTC.

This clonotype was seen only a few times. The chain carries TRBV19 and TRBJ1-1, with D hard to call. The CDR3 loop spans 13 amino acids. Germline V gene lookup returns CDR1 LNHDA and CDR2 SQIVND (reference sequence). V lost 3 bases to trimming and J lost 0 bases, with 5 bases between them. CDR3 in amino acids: CASSISLNTEAFF. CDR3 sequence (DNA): TGTGCCAGTAGTATTTCGTTGAACACTGAAGCTTTCTTT. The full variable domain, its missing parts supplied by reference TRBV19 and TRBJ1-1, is DGGITQSPKYLFRKEGQNVTLSCEQNLNHDAMYWYRQDPGQGLRLIYYSQIVNDFQKGDIAEGYSVSREKKESFPLTVTSAQKNPTAFYLCASSISLNTEAFFGQGTRLTVV.

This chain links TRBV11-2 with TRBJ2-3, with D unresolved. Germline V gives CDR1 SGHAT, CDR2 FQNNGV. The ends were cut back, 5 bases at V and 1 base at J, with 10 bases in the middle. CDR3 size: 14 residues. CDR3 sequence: CASSRWTRTDTQYF. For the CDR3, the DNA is TGTGCCAGCAGCCGATGGACGCGCACAGATACGCAGTATTTT.

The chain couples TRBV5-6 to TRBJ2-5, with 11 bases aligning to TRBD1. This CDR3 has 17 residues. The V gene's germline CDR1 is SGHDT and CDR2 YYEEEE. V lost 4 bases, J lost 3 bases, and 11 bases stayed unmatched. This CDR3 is CASSGGQGGTFKETQYF. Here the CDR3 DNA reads TGTGCCAGCAGCGGGGGACAGGGGGGGACCTTCAAAGAGACCCAGTACTTC.

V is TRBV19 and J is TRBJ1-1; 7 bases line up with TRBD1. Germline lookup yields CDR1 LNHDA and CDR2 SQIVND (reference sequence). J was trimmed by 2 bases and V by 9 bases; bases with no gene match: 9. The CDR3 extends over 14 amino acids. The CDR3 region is CASIKGQTNTEAFF. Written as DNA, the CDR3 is TGTGCCAGCATAAAGGGACAGACTAACACTGAAGCTTTCTTT.

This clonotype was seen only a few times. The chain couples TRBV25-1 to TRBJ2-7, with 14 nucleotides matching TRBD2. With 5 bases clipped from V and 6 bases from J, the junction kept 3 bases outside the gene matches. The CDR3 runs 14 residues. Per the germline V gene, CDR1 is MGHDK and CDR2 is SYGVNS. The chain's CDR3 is CASSWTSGRFEQYF. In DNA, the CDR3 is TGTGCCAGCAGTTGGACTAGCGGGAGGTTCGAGCAGTACTTC.

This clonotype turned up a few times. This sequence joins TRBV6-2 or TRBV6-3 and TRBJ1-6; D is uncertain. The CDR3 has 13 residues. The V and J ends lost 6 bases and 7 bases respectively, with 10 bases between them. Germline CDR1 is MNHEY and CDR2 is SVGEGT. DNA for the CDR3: TGTGCCAGCAGAGGACTGGGGAATTCACCCCTCCACTTT. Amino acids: CASRGLGNSPLHF.

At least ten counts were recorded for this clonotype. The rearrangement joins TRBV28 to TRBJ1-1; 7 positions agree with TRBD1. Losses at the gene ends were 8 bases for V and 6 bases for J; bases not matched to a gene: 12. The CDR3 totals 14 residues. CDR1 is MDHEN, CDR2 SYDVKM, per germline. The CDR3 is CASGLQGDGPEAFF. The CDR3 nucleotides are TGTGCCAGCGGGCTCCAGGGGGACGGCCCTGAAGCTTTCTTT.

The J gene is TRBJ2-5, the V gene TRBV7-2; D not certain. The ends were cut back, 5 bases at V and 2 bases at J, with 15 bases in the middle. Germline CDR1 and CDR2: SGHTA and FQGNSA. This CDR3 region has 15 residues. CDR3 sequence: CASSPLRGRQETQYF. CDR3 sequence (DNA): TGTGCCAGCAGCCCCCTAAGAGGCAGACAAGAGACCCAGTACTTC. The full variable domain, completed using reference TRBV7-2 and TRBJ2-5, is GAGVSQSPSNKVTEKGKDVELRCDPISGHTALYWYRQSLGQGLEFLIYFQGNSAPDKSGLPSDRFSAERTGGSVSTLTIQRTQQEDSAVYLCASSPLRGRQETQYFGPGTRLLVL.

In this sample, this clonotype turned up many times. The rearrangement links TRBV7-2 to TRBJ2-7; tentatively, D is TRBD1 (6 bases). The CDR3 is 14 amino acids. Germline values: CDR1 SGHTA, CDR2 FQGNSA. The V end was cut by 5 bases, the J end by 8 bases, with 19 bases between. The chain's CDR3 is CASSTKGHSTKQYF. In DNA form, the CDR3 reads TGTGCCAGCAGCACGAAGGGACACTCTACGAAGCAGTACTTC.

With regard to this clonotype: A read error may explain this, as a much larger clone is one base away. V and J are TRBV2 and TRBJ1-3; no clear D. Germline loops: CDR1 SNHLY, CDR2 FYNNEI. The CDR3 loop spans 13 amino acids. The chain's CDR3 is CASIESSGNTIYF. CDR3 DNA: TGTGCCAGCATTGAAAGCTCTGGAAACACCATATATTTT.

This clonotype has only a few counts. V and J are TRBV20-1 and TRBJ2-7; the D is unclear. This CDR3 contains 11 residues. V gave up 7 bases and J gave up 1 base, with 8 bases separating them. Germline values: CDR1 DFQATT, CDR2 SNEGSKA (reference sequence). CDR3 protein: CSGVLSYEQYF. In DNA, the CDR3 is TGCAGTGGCGTGCTTTCCTACGAGCAGTACTTC.